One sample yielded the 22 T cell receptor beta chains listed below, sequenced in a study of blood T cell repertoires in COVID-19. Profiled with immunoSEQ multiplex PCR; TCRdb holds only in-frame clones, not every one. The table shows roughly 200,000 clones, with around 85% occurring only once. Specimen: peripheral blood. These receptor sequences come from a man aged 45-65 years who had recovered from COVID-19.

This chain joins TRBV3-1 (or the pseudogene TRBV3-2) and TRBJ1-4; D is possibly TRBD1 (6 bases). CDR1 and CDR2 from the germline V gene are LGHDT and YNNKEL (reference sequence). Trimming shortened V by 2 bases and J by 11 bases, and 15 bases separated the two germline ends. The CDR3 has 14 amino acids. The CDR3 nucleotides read TGTGCCAGCAGCCAAAATCGGGGGGCTGAGAAACTGTTTTTT. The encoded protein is CASSQNRGAEKLFF.

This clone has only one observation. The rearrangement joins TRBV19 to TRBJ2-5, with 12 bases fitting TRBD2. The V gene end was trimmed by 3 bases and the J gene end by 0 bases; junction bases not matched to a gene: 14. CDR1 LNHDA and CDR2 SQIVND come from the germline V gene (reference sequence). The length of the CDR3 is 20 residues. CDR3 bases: TGTGCCAGTAGTATGTTTTGGGTGGTGACTAGCGGGAGAAACCAAGAGACCCAGTACTTC. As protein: CASSMFWVVTSGRNQETQYF.

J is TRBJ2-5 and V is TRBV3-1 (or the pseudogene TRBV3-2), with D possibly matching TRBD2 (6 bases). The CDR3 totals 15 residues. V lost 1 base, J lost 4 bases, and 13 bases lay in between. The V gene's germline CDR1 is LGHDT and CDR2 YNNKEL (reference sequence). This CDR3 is CASSQGTLGGETQYF. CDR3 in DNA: TGTGCCAGCAGCCAAGGGACCCTGGGGGGAGAGACCCAGTACTTC.

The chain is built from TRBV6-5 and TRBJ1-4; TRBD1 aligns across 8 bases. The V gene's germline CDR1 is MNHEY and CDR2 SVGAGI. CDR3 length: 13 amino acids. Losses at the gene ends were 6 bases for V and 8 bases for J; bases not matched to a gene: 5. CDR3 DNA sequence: TGTGCCAGCAGCTGGACAGGGCAAGAAAAACTGTTTTTT. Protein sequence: CASSWTGQEKLFF.

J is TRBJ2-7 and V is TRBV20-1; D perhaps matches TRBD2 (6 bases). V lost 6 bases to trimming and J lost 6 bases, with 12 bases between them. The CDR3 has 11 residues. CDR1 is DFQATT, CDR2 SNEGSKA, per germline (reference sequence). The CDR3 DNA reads TGCAGTGCCCCCCTAGCGAGCGAGCAGTACTTC. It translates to CSAPLASEQYF.

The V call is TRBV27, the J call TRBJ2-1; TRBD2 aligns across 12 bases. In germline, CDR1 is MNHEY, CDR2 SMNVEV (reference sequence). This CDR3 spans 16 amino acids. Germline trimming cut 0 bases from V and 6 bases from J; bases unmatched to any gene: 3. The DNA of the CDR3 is TGTGCCAGCAGTTTATCGACGACTAGCGGGAGCAATGAGCAGTTCTTC. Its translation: CASSLSTTSGSNEQFF.

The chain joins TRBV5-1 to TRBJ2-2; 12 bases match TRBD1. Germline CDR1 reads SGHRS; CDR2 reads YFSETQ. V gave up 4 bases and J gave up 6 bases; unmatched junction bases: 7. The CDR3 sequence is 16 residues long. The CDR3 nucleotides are TGCGCCAGCAGCGCCGCCGGGACAGGGGGCTCCGGGGAGCTGTTTTTT. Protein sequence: CASSAAGTGGSGELFF.

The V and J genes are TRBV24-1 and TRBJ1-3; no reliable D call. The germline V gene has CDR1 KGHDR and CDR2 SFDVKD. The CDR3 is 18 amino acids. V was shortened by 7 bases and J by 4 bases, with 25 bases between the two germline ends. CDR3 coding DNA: TGTGCCACCAGAGCCGCCCCAAGAAGCCCCTACCGCGGAAACACCATATATTTT. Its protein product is CATRAAPRSPYRGNTIYF.

For the CDR3, the DNA is TGTGCCAGCAGCCCGCGACAGGCCTACTCCTACGAGCAGTACTTC. Its translation is CASSPRQAYSYEQYF. The rearrangement joins TRBV11-1 to TRBJ2-7, with a possible D match to TRBD1 (6 bases). Germline-derived CDR1 and CDR2 are SGHAT and FQDESV (reference sequence). The CDR3 has 15 amino acids. V shed 5 bases and J shed 0 bases, with 14 bases lying between them.

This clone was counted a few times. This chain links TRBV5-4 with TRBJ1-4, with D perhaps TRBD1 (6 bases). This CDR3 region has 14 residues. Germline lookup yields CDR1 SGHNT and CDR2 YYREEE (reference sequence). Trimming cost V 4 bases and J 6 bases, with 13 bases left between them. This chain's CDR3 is CASSMDSQHEKLFF. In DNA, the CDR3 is TGTGCCAGCAGCATGGACAGTCAACATGAAAAACTGTTTTTT.

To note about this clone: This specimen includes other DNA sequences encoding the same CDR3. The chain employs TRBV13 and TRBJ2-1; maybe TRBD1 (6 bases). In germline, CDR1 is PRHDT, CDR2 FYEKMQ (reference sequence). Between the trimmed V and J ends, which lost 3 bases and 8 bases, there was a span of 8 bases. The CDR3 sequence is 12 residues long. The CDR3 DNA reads TGTGCCAGCAGCTTTTCAGGGGATGAGCAGTTCTTC. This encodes CASSFSGDEQFF.

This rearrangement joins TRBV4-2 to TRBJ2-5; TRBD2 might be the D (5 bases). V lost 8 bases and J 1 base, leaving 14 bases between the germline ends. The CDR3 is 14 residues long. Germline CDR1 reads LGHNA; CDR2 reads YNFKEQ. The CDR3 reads CASGRPGFQETQYF. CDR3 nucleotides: TGTGCCAGCGGCAGGCCGGGGTTCCAAGAGACCCAGTACTTC.

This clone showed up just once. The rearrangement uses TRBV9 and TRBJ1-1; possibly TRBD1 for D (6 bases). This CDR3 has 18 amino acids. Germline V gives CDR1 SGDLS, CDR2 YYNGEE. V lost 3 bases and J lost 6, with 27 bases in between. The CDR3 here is CASSDRLQGTSGVAEAFF. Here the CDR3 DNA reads TGTGCCAGCAGCGATCGACTGCAAGGGACAAGCGGAGTGGCTGAAGCTTTCTTT.

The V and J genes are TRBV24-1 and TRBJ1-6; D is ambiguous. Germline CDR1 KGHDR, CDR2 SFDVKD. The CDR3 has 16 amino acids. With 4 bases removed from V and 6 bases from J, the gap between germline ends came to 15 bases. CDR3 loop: CATSDPREGTNSPLHF. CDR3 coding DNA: TGTGCCACCAGTGACCCCAGAGAGGGAACTAATTCACCCCTCCACTTT.

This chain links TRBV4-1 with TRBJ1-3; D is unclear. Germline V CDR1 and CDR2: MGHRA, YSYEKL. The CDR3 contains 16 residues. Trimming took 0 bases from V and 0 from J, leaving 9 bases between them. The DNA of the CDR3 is TGCGCCAGCAGCCAAGATCCAGTGCTCTCTGGAAACACCATATATTTT. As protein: CASSQDPVLSGNTIYF.

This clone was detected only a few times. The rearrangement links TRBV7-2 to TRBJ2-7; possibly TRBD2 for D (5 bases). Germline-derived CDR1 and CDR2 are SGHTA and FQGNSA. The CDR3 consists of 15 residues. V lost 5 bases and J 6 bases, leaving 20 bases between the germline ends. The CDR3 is CASSPRGQTVSEQYF. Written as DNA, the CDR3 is TGTGCCAGCAGCCCCAGAGGGCAAACCGTTTCCGAGCAGTACTTC.

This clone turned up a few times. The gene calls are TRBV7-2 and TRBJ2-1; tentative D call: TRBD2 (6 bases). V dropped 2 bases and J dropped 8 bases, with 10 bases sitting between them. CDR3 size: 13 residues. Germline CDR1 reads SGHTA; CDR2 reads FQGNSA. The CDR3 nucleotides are TGTGCCAGCAGCTTAAGGCGACTAGATGAGCAGTTCTTC. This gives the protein CASSLRRLDEQFF.

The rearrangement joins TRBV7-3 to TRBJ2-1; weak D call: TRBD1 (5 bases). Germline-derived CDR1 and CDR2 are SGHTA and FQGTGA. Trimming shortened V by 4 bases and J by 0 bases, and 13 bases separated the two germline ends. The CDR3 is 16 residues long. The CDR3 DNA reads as TGTGCCAGCAGCTCCCGTAGGGGTAGCTCCTACAATGAGCAGTTCTTC. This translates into CASSSRRGSSYNEQFF.

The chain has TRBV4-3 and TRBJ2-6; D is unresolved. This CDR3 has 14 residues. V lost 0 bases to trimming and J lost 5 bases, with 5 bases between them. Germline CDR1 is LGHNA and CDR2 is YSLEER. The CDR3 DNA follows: TGCGCCAGCAGCCAAGACGTCTGGGCCAACGTCCTGACTTTC. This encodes CASSQDVWANVLTF.

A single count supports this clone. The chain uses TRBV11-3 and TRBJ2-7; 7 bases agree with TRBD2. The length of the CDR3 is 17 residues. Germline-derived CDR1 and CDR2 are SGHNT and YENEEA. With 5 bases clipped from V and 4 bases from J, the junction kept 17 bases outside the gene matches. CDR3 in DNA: TGTGCCAGCAGCCCCACGGGGCCCGCGGGAGTCCTGTACGAGCAGTACTTC. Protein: CASSPTGPAGVLYEQYF.

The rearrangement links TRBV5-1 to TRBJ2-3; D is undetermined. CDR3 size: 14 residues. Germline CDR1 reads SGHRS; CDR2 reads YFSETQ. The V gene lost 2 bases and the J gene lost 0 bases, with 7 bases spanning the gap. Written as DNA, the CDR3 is TGCGCCAGCAGCTTAACCACTAGCACAGATACGCAGTATTTT. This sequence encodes CASSLTTSTDTQYF.

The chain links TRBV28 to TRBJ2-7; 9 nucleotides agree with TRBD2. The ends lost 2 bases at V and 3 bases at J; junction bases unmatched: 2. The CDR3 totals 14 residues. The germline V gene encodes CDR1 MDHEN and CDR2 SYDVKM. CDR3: CASSLASGVYEQYF. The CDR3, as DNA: TGTGCCAGCAGTTTAGCTAGCGGGGTCTACGAGCAGTACTTC.